Listed here are 20 T cell receptor beta chains from one sample, sequenced in a study of CD8+ T cells in alopecia areata (dated by TCRdb to the late 2010s). The library was obtained by the immunoSEQ multiplex PCR assay. RNA was extracted from all samples and reverse transcribed into cDNA as template for TCR sequencing. TCRdb retrieved this table from immuneACCESS and kept in-frame rearrangements only. Not all clones are present; in checked studies, unresolved V genes account for under half, and no reason is known for the remainder. For this sample, about 5,800 clones are listed, none of them singletons. The ten largest account for about a quarter of the sample. The time point label, read with the paper, signifies: mouse skin 6 weeks after grafting, around onset of hair loss. The sequences come from skin, collected at week 6. All receptors come from a C3H/HeJ mouse with alopecia areata. Members of this strain share the MHC haplotype H2-k.

On this clone: Any gene name here is a mouse gene name. The sequence runs out 4 residues before the end of the CDR3; the remainder is reconstructed from the germline J gene. This chain joins TRBV13-2 and TRBJ2-7; TRBD2 aligns across 7 bases. This CDR3 contains 13 residues. V gave up 3 bases and J gave up 3 bases; unmatched junction bases: 3. CDR1 NNHNN and CDR2 SYGAGS come from the germline V gene (reference sequence). CDR3 DNA (partial): TGTGCCAGCGGTGTGGGACTGTACTAT. Its translation is CASGVGLYY. The entire CDR3 protein reads CASGVGLYYEQYF.

This clone was seen ten or more times. Mouse germline and gene names are used. The read ends 4 residues early relative to the CDR3; the germline J gene fills the gap. V usage is TRBV14 and J usage is TRBJ1-4; 9 bases agree with TRBD1. There are 15 residues in the CDR3. Per the germline V gene, CDR1 is SGHDT and CDR2 is FRDEAV. The CDR3 sequence: CASSFSDRGGERLFF. CDR3 DNA (partial): TGTGCCAGCAGTTTTTCGGACAGGGGAGGCGAA.

This clone was seen repeatedly, ten times or more. Gene names and germline refer to mouse. Read coverage stops 4 residues before the CDR3 terminus; the germline J gene supplies the remainder. This rearrangement joins TRBV17 to TRBJ2-3; TRBD2 agrees at 8 bases. The germline CDR1 and CDR2 sequences are MNHDT and YYDKIL. This CDR3 region has 16 residues. V gave up 1 base and J gave up 0 bases; unmatched junction bases: 3. CDR3 protein: CASSRAGGRSAETLYF. The sequenced part of the CDR3 DNA is TGTGCTAGCAGTAGAGCGGGGGGGCGGAGTGCAGAA.

In this sample, this clone turned up a few times. The gene names here belong to mouse. The missing CDR3 end, 4 residues past where the read stops, is filled in from the germline J gene. The J gene is TRBJ2-1, the V gene TRBV4, with 11 nucleotides matching TRBD2. The trim removed 6 bases at V and 3 bases at J, leaving 4 bases unmatched. This CDR3 spans 15 amino acids. CDR1 is LGHDT and CDR2 is YNNKQL in the germline V gene (reference sequence). The covered CDR3 bases are TGTGCCAGCAGACAAGACTGGGGGGGCTATGCT. Protein: CASRQDWGGYA. The whole CDR3 sequence is CASRQDWGGYAEQFF. Full variable domain (outside the CDR3, taken from reference TRBV4 and TRBJ2-1): ETAVFQTPNYHVTQVGNEVSFNCKQTLGHDTMYWYKQDSKKLLKIMFSYNNKQLIVNETVPRRFSPQSSDKAHLNLRIKSVEPEDSAVYLCASRQDWGGYAEQFFGPGTRLTVL.

This clone was observed at least ten times. Gene and germline names: mouse. The CDR3 end falls 4 residues outside the read, so it is completed with the germline J gene. The chain is built from TRBV13-1 and TRBJ2-3, with 9 bases matching TRBD1. Trimming took 2 bases from V and 3 from J; bases not matched to a gene: 1. The CDR3 runs 14 residues. Germline V lookup: CDR1 NSHNY, CDR2 SYGAGN. Incomplete CDR3 DNA: TGTGCCAGCAGTGAGGACAGGGGAGCAGAA. As protein: CASSEDRGAE. The whole CDR3 is CASSEDRGAETLYF.

This clone was seen many times. Gene names denote mouse genes. The CDR3 end falls 4 residues outside the read, so it is completed with the germline J gene. The chain couples TRBV5 to TRBJ2-3, with 7 bases matching TRBD2. Trimming removed 3 bases from V and 0 bases from J; junction bases left unmatched: 3. Germline CDR1 reads LGHNA; CDR2 reads YNLKQL (reference sequence). The CDR3 sequence is 15 residues long. Incomplete CDR3 DNA: TGTGCCAGCAGCCACGACTGGGCTAGTGCAGAA. Protein: CASSHDWASAE. The complete CDR3 reads CASSHDWASAETLYF.

This clone has just a few counts. Gene labels here are mouse ones. The read gets to within 4 residues of the CDR3 end, and the germline J gene fills in the rest. The chain employs TRBV19 and TRBJ2-1; D is possibly TRBD2 (7 bases). This CDR3 comprises 14 residues. V dropped 1 base and J dropped 4 bases, with 9 bases sitting between them. Germline V gene sequence: CDR1 FNHDT, CDR2 SITEND (reference sequence). The CDR3 DNA, read in part, is TGTGCCAGCAGTATACTGGGGGCTTATGCT. Its translation is CASSILGAYA. The complete CDR3 protein is CASSILGAYAEQFF.

This clone was seen only a few times. Germline and genes: mouse. The observed sequence ends 4 residues before the CDR3 terminus, with the missing tail filled in from the germline J gene. The J gene is TRBJ2-1, the V gene TRBV19; 8 nucleotides line up with TRBD2. CDR1 FNHDT and CDR2 SITEND come from the germline V gene (reference sequence). The CDR3 contains 16 residues. The ends lost 2 bases at V and 0 bases at J; junction bases unmatched: 4. Partial CDR3 DNA: TGTGCCAGCAGTATGCCTGGGGGGTATAACTATGCT. It yields the protein CASSMPGGYNYA. The CDR3 reads in full as CASSMPGGYNYAEQFF.

This clone is judged medium-sized (0.01 to 0.1%). The genes are named according to mouse. Read coverage stops 4 residues before the CDR3 terminus; the germline J gene supplies the remainder. The chain couples TRBV1 to TRBJ1-1; TRBD1 matches at 7 bases. Germline CDR1 and CDR2: NSQYPW and LRSPGD (reference sequence). This CDR3 region has 14 residues. V dropped 4 bases and J dropped 0; count of bases not matched to a gene: 2. CDR3 DNA (partial): TGCACCTGCAGTGGGGACAGAGCAAACACA. It is translated as CTCSGDRANT. The CDR3 reads in full as CTCSGDRANTEVFF.

At least ten counts were recorded for this clone. All gene names here are mouse names. The CDR3 goes on 4 residues after the read ends, and that part is filled in from the germline J gene. The J gene is TRBJ2-2, the V gene TRBV1; 7 bases map to TRBD1. This CDR3 has 16 amino acids. From germline, CDR1 is NSQYPW and CDR2 LRSPGD (reference sequence). The V gene end was trimmed by 0 bases and the J gene end by 0 bases; junction bases not matched to a gene: 1. The sequenced CDR3 bases are TGCACCTGCAGTGCAGATCAGGGGGCAAACACCGGG. It yields the protein CTCSADQGANTG. The whole CDR3 sequence is CTCSADQGANTGQLYF.

The table lists this clone with many counts. Mouse germline and gene names are used. Read coverage stops 4 residues before the CDR3 terminus; the germline J gene supplies the remainder. This chain connects TRBV1 to TRBJ1-2; 8 bases fit TRBD1. J lost 2 bases, V lost 3 bases, and 2 bases had no gene match. The CDR3 consists of 14 residues. The V gene's germline CDR1 is NSQYPW and CDR2 LRSPGD (reference sequence). Partial CDR3 DNA: TGCACCTGCAGTGCTCGGACAGGGAACTCC. This translates into CTCSARTGNS. The entire CDR3 is CTCSARTGNSDYTF.

The sample holds many counts of this clone. The gene names here belong to mouse. The CDR3 end is not reached by the read, which stops 4 residues before it; the germline J gene fills it in. V and J are TRBV1 and TRBJ2-5; 9 nucleotides match TRBD2. Germline lookup yields CDR1 NSQYPW and CDR2 LRSPGD (reference sequence). This CDR3 is built from 15 residues. V gave up 3 bases and J gave up 3 bases; unmatched junction bases: 4. The sequenced CDR3 bases are TGCACCTGCAGTGCCGACTGGGGGAGTCAAGAC. Translated: CTCSADWGSQD. The full CDR3 sequence reads CTCSADWGSQDTQYF.

This clone was seen many times. Gene names follow the mouse nomenclature. The CDR3 end is not reached by the read, which stops 4 residues before it; the germline J gene fills it in. The chain links TRBV13-1 to TRBJ2-1; no clear D. This CDR3 is 13 amino acids long. Germline CDR1 is NSHNY and CDR2 is SYGAGN. V lost 4 bases and J 0 bases, leaving 5 bases between the germline ends. The sequenced part of the CDR3 DNA is TGTGCCAGCAGTACAGCTAACTATGCT. Protein sequence: CASSTANYA. In full, the CDR3 reads CASSTANYAEQFF.

On this clone: Mouse gene names and germline throughout. The read gets to within 4 residues of the CDR3 end, and the germline J gene fills in the rest. The chain is built from TRBV14 and TRBJ2-7; the match to TRBD2 covers 9 bases. The CDR3 length is 15 residues. Per germline, CDR1 SGHDT and CDR2 FRDEAV. The CDR3 reads CASSPLDWGWYEQYF. Partial CDR3 DNA: TGTGCCAGCAGTCCCCTAGACTGGGGGTGGTAT.

This clone was counted only a few times. Gene names and germline match the mouse. The covered CDR3 bases are TGTGCCAGCAGTATGGACTGGTATGCT. Protein product: CASSMDWYA. The entire CDR3 protein is CASSMDWYAEQFF. The rearrangement links TRBV19 to TRBJ2-1, with TRBD2 identical over 7 bases. The read halts 4 residues ahead of the CDR3 end, with the missing end drawn from the germline J gene. This CDR3 contains 13 residues. Germline CDR1 FNHDT, CDR2 SITEND (reference sequence). V shed 2 bases, J shed 4 bases, and the junction held 0 bases outside the gene matches.

By its share, this clone is medium-sized. Mouse germline and gene names are used. The missing CDR3 end, 4 residues past where the read stops, is filled in from the germline J gene. V gene TRBV19 combines with J gene TRBJ2-2; D unresolved. This CDR3 region has 12 residues. The germline V and J ends were trimmed by 0 bases and 3 bases, with 0 bases remaining between them. Germline-derived CDR1 and CDR2 are FNHDT and SITEND (reference sequence). This CDR3 reads CASSIDTGQLYF. Incomplete CDR3 DNA: TGTGCCAGCAGTATAGACACCGGG.

Comment on this clone: The genes and germline here are from mouse. The read gets to within 4 residues of the CDR3 end, and the germline J gene fills in the rest. This chain connects TRBV13-1 to TRBJ2-4, with TRBD2 matching 10 bases. The V and J ends lost 0 bases and 3 bases, in that order; junction bases with no gene match: 4. The CDR3 is made up of 16 amino acids. Germline assignment: CDR1 NSHNY and CDR2 SYGAGN. CDR3 DNA (partial): TGTGCCAGCAGTGATGACTGGGGGGGTTGGCAAAAC. Protein product: CASSDDWGGWQN. The full CDR3 reads CASSDDWGGWQNTLYF.

This clone was counted a few times. The genes and germline here are from mouse. Read data end 4 residues before the CDR3 end; the end is taken from the germline J gene. This chain uses TRBV13-3 with TRBJ2-1; 8 positions agree with TRBD2. This CDR3 comprises 16 residues. V dropped 0 bases and J dropped 1; count of bases not matched to a gene: 3. The germline V gene has CDR1 NNHDY and CDR2 SYVADS. CDR3: CASSDGGGENYAEQFF. The covered CDR3 bases are TGTGCCAGCAGTGATGGGGGGGGCGAGAACTATGCT.

This clone has only a few counts. Here the gene names and germline are mouse. The read terminates 4 residues ahead of where the CDR3 ends, so the germline J gene completes it. The chain has TRBV13-1 and TRBJ1-2, with D perhaps TRBD1 (6 bases). V was shortened by 2 bases and J by 2 bases, with 13 bases between the two germline ends. The germline V gene encodes CDR1 NSHNY and CDR2 SYGAGN. This CDR3 has 15 amino acids. CDR3: CASSDVAGENSDYTF. The part of the CDR3 DNA that was read is TGTGCCAGCAGTGACGTGGCAGGGGAGAACTCC.

The table lists this clone with many counts. Gene names are the mouse ones. The read terminates 4 residues before the CDR3 end, so the remaining end is supplied by the germline J gene. This chain uses TRBV1 with TRBJ2-7; 8 bases agree with TRBD1. In germline, CDR1 is NSQYPW, CDR2 LRSPGD (reference sequence). This CDR3 has 15 amino acids. The J segment lost 0 bases and the V segment lost 0 bases, leaving 1 base of the junction unmatched. The DNA read from the CDR3 is TGCACCTGCAGTGCAGATACAGGGGGCTCCTAT. Translating gives CTCSADTGGSY. The CDR3 in full is CTCSADTGGSYEQYF.